Each of the 22 T cell receptor beta chains below was sequenced from the same sample in a study of T cell responses to AZD1222 COVID-19 vaccine. Assay used: immunoSEQ multiplex PCR; TCRdb lists only in-frame clones, some missing. The profile covers around 160,000 clones, with approximately 90% appearing a single time and about 5% taken by the ten largest. This specimen was peripheral blood, taken on day 0 of AZD1222 vaccination. The receptors were sampled from an adult in good health.

The CDR3 sequence: CASRQVEGLSNYGYTF. The DNA for the CDR3 is TGCGCCAGCAGGCAGGTGGAGGGCTTATCTAACTATGGCTACACCTTC. The chain joins TRBV5-1 to TRBJ1-2; D gene uncertain. V gave up 5 bases and J gave up 0 bases, with 17 bases separating them. The CDR3 runs 16 residues. Per germline, CDR1 SGHRS and CDR2 YFSETQ.

The chain joins TRBV27 to TRBJ1-6, with D uncertain. V was cut by 6 bases and J by 7 bases, with 16 bases left in between. CDR1 is MNHEY and CDR2 is SMNVEV in the germline V gene (reference sequence). The CDR3 is 15 amino acids. CDR3 nucleotide sequence: TGTGCCAGCAGCTCCCCAGCACGGGAGAATTCACCCCTCCACTTT. Protein: CASSSPARENSPLHF.

As for this clone: Since a far larger clone is one base different, this is likely a read error. V and J are TRBV7-8 and TRBJ2-3; D not resolved. Germline lookup yields CDR1 SGHVS and CDR2 FQNEAQ. The CDR3 contains 12 residues. V was trimmed by 5 bases and J by 0 bases, leaving 3 bases between them. For the CDR3, the DNA is TGTGCCAGCAGCCCCAGCACAGATACGCAGTATTTT. This codes for CASSPSTDTQYF.

The genes are TRBV10-3 and TRBJ1-5, with D perhaps matching TRBD1 (5 bases). This CDR3 region has 13 residues. V shed 4 bases and J shed 4 bases, with 8 bases lying between them. Per germline, CDR1 ENHRY and CDR2 SYGVKD. For the CDR3, the DNA is TGTGCCATCAGTGCGACAGCAAATCAGCCCCAGCATTTT. It specifies CAISATANQPQHF.

With regard to this clone: Additional DNA sequences in this sample encode the identical CDR3. This chain links TRBV18 with TRBJ2-7, with TRBD1 matching 8 bases. Germline loops: CDR1 KGHSH, CDR2 LQKENI. Unmatched junction bases numbered 7, after V lost 6 bases and J lost 6 bases. The CDR3 contains 13 residues. The CDR3 is CASSPTTGVEQYF. The CDR3, as DNA: TGTGCCAGCTCGCCAACGACAGGGGTCGAGCAGTACTTC.

This clone was found once. The CDR3 DNA follows: TGTGCCAGTAGTATGGCAGGGACGGGTGAAAAACTGTTTTTT. The encoded protein is CASSMAGTGEKLFF. The V gene is TRBV19, the J gene TRBJ1-4, with D maybe TRBD1 (5 bases). This CDR3 is 14 amino acids long. Germline V gene sequence: CDR1 LNHDA, CDR2 SQIVND (reference sequence). Trimming cost V 3 bases and J 7 bases, with 12 bases left between them.

V gene TRBV6-5 combines with J gene TRBJ1-4; 8 bases match TRBD1. CDR1 MNHEY and CDR2 SVGAGI come from the germline V gene. This CDR3 has 15 amino acids. V gave up 5 bases and J gave up 8 bases; unmatched junction bases: 10. The CDR3: CASSTDRGGWEKLFF. CDR3 in DNA: TGTGCCAGCAGTACCGACAGGGGAGGTTGGGAAAAACTGTTTTTT.

The chain couples TRBV19 to TRBJ2-7; no definite D call. Trimming removed 2 bases from V and 0 bases from J, with 11 bases in between. Germline V gene data show CDR1 as LNHDA and CDR2 as SQIVND (reference sequence). CDR3 length: 15 amino acids. In DNA form, the CDR3 reads TGTGCCAGTAGTATAAGGTTGGCCCCCTCCTACGAGCAGTACTTC. Its protein is CASSIRLAPSYEQYF.

The rearrangement links TRBV28 to TRBJ1-3; D call uncertain. CDR1 and CDR2 from the germline V gene are MDHEN and SYDVKM. V lost 3 bases and J 0 bases, leaving 9 bases between the germline ends. The CDR3 contains 15 residues. For the CDR3, the DNA is TGTGCCAGCAGTTTCTACGGGAGCTCTGGAAACACCATATATTTT. Amino acid sequence: CASSFYGSSGNTIYF.

The sample holds many counts of this clone. The CDR3 region has the DNA TGTGCCAGCAGTGCACAGGGGGCCTTTAGCAATCAGCCCCAGCATTTT. It codes for CASSAQGAFSNQPQHF. V usage is TRBV2 and J usage is TRBJ1-5; 9 nucleotides align to TRBD1. The J segment lost 0 bases and the V segment lost 4 bases, leaving 4 bases of the junction unmatched. The germline CDR1 and CDR2 sequences are SNHLY and FYNNEI. This CDR3 is built from 16 residues.

Only a few counts were recorded for this clone. This sequence joins TRBV7-2 and TRBJ2-7, with unresolved D. Per the germline V gene, CDR1 is SGHTA and CDR2 is FQGNSA. There are 14 residues in the CDR3. V was pared by 3 bases and J by 7 bases, with 16 bases between. The CDR3 region is CASSFNGPVREQYF. CDR3 nucleotide sequence: TGTGCCAGCAGCTTTAACGGTCCGGTGAGGGAGCAGTACTTC.

This chain joins TRBV7-2 and TRBJ2-7; D remains unclear. This CDR3 comprises 15 residues. Trimming stripped 6 bases from V and 3 bases from J, with 18 bases between. CDR1 and CDR2 (germline): SGHTA, FQGNSA. The CDR3 DNA reads TGTGCCAGCAGTTGGTGGACCCAAACAAACTACGAGCAGTACTTC. Translated: CASSWWTQTNYEQYF.

The CDR3: CASSIGMGSEQYF. Written as DNA, the CDR3 is TGTGCCAGTAGTATCGGGATGGGGAGCGAGCAGTACTTC. The V gene is TRBV19, the J gene TRBJ2-7, with D tentatively TRBD2 (5 bases). The CDR3 loop spans 13 amino acids. V gave up 3 bases and J gave up 6 bases, with 12 bases separating them. CDR1 is LNHDA, CDR2 SQIVND, per germline (reference sequence).

The chain has TRBV12-3 or TRBV12-4 and TRBJ1-1, with D perhaps TRBD1 (5 bases). This CDR3 has 13 residues. Trimming left V 11 bases short and J 1 base short, with 14 bases between. DNA of the CDR3: TGTGCCGCCAAGGGGCAACCGAACACTGAAGCTTTCTTT. Encoded protein: CAAKGQPNTEAFF.

This sequence joins TRBV19 and TRBJ1-2; D uncertain. The CDR3 contains 14 residues. The germline V gene has CDR1 LNHDA and CDR2 SQIVND (reference sequence). Trimming pared 3 bases from V and 0 bases from J, leaving 8 bases between. The CDR3 DNA follows: TGTGCCAGTAGTATTGGGCAGCCTAACTATGGCTACACCTTC. Its protein is CASSIGQPNYGYTF.

The chain joins TRBV5-5 to TRBJ2-3; the D call may be TRBD1 or TRBD2 (6 bases each). CDR1 and CDR2 from the germline V gene are SGHKS and YYEKEE (reference sequence). The CDR3 spans 17 residues. Trimming pared 3 bases from V and 2 bases from J, leaving 19 bases between. CDR3 region: CASSSSGGRRNTDTQYF. CDR3 nucleotides: TGTGCCAGCAGCTCGTCCGGGGGCAGGCGAAACACAGATACGCAGTATTTT.

The gene calls are TRBV11-2 and TRBJ2-7; maybe TRBD1 (6 bases). The germline V gene has CDR1 SGHAT and CDR2 FQNNGV. This CDR3 is 11 amino acids long. The V end lost 3 bases, the J end lost 10 bases, and 10 bases lay between the germline ends. CDR3 coding DNA: TGTGCCAGCAGCTTTTCAGGGGATCAGTACTTC. Translating gives CASSFSGDQYF. Combining the CDR3 with reference TRBV11-2 and TRBJ2-7 gives the whole variable domain EAGVAQSPRYKIIEKRQSVAFWCNPISGHATLYWYQQILGQGPKLLIQFQNNGVVDDSQLPKDRFSAERLKGVDSTLKIQPAKLEDSAVYLCASSFSGDQYFGPGTRLTVT.

V and J are TRBV4-1 and TRBJ1-3; D may be TRBD1 (5 bases). Trimming took 4 bases from V and 0 from J, leaving 16 bases between them. The germline V gene encodes CDR1 MGHRA and CDR2 YSYEKL. The CDR3 contains 17 residues. Here the CDR3 DNA reads TGCGCCAGCAGCCTGGGACCCAGGCCCAACTCTGGAAACACCATATATTTT. Protein product: CASSLGPRPNSGNTIYF.

The chain employs TRBV5-4 and TRBJ2-7; 8 bases are shared with TRBD1. The CDR3 is 14 residues long. V lost 4 bases to trimming and J lost 7 bases; unmatched junction nucleotides: 10. Germline V gives CDR1 SGHNT, CDR2 YYREEE (reference sequence). The CDR3 is CASSVPGTGGEQYF. The CDR3 bases are TGTGCCAGCAGCGTTCCCGGGACAGGCGGGGAGCAGTACTTC.

This clone was recorded only once. DNA for the CDR3: TGTGCCAGCAGTCCGACTAGCGGGAGCTCCGGGGAGCTGTTTTTT. Translated, it gives CASSPTSGSSGELFF. V usage is TRBV6-4 and J usage is TRBJ2-2; the match to TRBD2 covers 12 bases. J lost 6 bases, V lost 5 bases, and 4 bases had no gene match. The CDR3 length is 15 residues. Per germline, CDR1 MRHNA and CDR2 SNTAGT.

This CDR3 is CASSDRVGELFF. CDR3 DNA sequence: TGTGCCAGCAGTGATAGGGTCGGGGAGCTGTTTTTT. The chain uses TRBV25-1 and TRBJ2-2; D gene unclear. The CDR3 loop spans 12 amino acids. Germline V CDR1 and CDR2: MGHDK, SYGVNS. Trimming took 3 bases from V and 7 from J, leaving 6 bases between them.

This rearrangement joins TRBV6-1 to TRBJ2-7, with D possibly TRBD1 on 6 matching bases. V lost 2 bases and J lost 0, with 11 bases in between. Germline V CDR1 and CDR2: MNHNS, SASEGT. This CDR3 comprises 15 residues. The CDR3 reads CASSEWDTYSYEQYF. CDR3 in DNA: TGTGCCAGCAGTGAATGGGACACGTACTCCTACGAGCAGTACTTC.